What follows is one T cell receptor beta chain and its context. Its target is not known. This specimen comes from a study of cytomegalovirus exposure and HLA in healthy donors. Study in general: There were fewer than 130 million unique TCR beta sequences, drawn from about 190 million T cells, in an earlier analysis.

The PCR employed 60 Vbeta primers together with 13 Jbeta primers. Repertoires were generated with immunoSEQ multiplex PCR, while TCRdb's copy carries only in-frame clones and drops some. Among some 130,000 clones, approximately 87% were seen once, and the ten largest hold 4% to 6.5%. Overall study results and limits: Judged likely to be a sequencing artifact was a cluster of highly shared sequence variants. The authors later linked a missense DCLRE1C variant to TCR beta V- and J-gene trimming.

CDR1 and CDR2 (germline): MNHNS, SASEGT. The length of the CDR3 is 14 residues. The V end was cut by 2 bases, the J end by 9 bases, with 14 bases between. This sequence was found in a young woman in good health and CMV-seronegative. Sequencing input: PBMCs. The chain recombines TRBV6-1 with TRBJ2-1; D is ambiguous. The CDR3 DNA reads as TGTGCCAGCAGTGAACAGAGCCAATCGGGTGAGCAGTTCTTC. Translated, it gives CASSEQSQSGEQFF.